This T cell receptor beta chain was sequenced during a study of T cell repertoires in cytomegalovirus infection. Study background: Public signatures in TCR beta pointed to CMV infection and matching HLA type.

Study-wide findings and caveats: The cumulative frequency of public TCR beta families identified carriers of CMV plus the relevant HLA. Ex vivo responses were dominated by HLA-C-restricted CMV-specific TCR beta clonotypes.

Worth noting for this clonotype: What it binds is unknown.

TCRdb re-called the reads with MiXCR, one entry per CDR3 protein. Found here are around 740,000 distinct CDR3 sequences, 35% to 45% of them singletons; the top ten hold 2.5% to 3%. This TCR derives from a human donor in good health (CMV status not recorded). Some clones in this sample may be carry-over from other donors' samples. Sequencing used PBMCs.

CDR3 residues: CASSPGGNPHTEQFF. The DNA for the CDR3 is TGTGCCAGCAGCCCGGGAGGTAACCCCCACACTGAGCAGTTCTTC. V and J are TRBV7-9 and TRBJ2-1; 7 nucleotides match TRBD2. The junction had 13 bases not matched to a gene; V was cut back by 5 bases and J by 9 bases. CDR3 length: 15 residues. CDR1 is SEHNR and CDR2 is FQNEAQ in the germline V gene (reference sequence).